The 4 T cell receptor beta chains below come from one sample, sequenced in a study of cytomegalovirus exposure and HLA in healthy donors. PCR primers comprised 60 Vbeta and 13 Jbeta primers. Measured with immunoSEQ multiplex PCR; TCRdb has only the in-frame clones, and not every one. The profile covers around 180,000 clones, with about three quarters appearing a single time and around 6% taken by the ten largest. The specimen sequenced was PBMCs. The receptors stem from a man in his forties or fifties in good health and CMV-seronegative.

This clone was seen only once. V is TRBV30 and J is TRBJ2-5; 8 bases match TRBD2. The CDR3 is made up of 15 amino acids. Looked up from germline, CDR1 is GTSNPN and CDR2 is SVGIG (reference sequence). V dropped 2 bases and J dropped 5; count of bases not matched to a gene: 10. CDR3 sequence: CAWSHSGRAAETQYF. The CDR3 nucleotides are TGTGCCTGGAGTCACTCCGGGAGGGCGGCTGAGACCCAGTACTTC.

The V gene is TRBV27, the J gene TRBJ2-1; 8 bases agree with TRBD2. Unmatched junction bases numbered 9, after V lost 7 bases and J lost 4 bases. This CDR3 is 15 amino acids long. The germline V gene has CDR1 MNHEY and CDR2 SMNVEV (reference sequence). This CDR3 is CASTPGTSPYNEQFF. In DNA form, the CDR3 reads TGTGCCAGCACCCCCGGGACTAGTCCATACAATGAGCAGTTCTTC.

The CDR3 is CASSLVVGLAADNEQFF. DNA of the CDR3: TGTGCCAGCAGCTTAGTCGTCGGGCTAGCCGCCGACAATGAGCAGTTCTTC. The chain joins TRBV7-2 to TRBJ2-1, with D perhaps TRBD2 (5 bases). The germline V gene encodes CDR1 SGHTA and CDR2 FQGNSA. The CDR3 loop spans 17 amino acids. The V end was cut by 1 base, the J end by 5 bases, with 18 bases between.

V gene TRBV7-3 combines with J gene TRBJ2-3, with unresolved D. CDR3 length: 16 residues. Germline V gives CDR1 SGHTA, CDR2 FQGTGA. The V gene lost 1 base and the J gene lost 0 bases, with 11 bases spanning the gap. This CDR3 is CASSLNDETSTDTQYF. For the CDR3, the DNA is TGTGCCAGCAGCTTAAATGATGAGACTAGCACAGATACGCAGTATTTT.